The next 11 T cell receptor beta chains were all read from a single sample in a study of cytomegalovirus exposure and HLA in healthy donors. The PCR used 60 Vbeta and 13 Jbeta primers. Profiling relied on immunoSEQ multiplex PCR, and the TCRdb table lists in-frame clones only, not all of them. The repertoire holds fewer than 200,000 clones, 70% to 80% seen once, with approximately 1.4% in the top ten. Sequencing input: PBMCs. The source of these receptors is a man aged 55 to 69 in good health and CMV-seronegative.

The DNA for the CDR3 is TGTGCCAGTAGTAATCCTGGACAGGGGGCCATCTACGAGCAGTACTTC. This sequence encodes CASSNPGQGAIYEQYF. V gene TRBV19 combines with J gene TRBJ2-7; 11 bases map to TRBD1. The V segment lost 4 bases and the J segment 3 bases; nucleotides outside the gene matches: 8. From germline, CDR1 is LNHDA and CDR2 SQIVND (reference sequence). The CDR3 has 16 residues.

This chain joins TRBV30 and TRBJ1-1; D is undetermined. The CDR3 length is 16 residues. Per germline, CDR1 GTSNPN and CDR2 SVGIG (reference sequence). The germline V and J ends were trimmed by 0 bases and 3 bases, with 17 bases remaining between them. CDR3 DNA: TGTGCCTGGAGTGTATCGGGGTCCAATAGGGACACTGAAGCTTTCTTT. It codes for CAWSVSGSNRDTEAFF.

The chain couples TRBV10-3 to TRBJ2-6; perhaps TRBD1 as D (6 bases). Trimming stripped 8 bases from V and 4 bases from J, with 9 bases between. The CDR3 extends over 13 amino acids. Per germline, CDR1 ENHRY and CDR2 SYGVKD. In nucleotides, the CDR3 is TGTGCCATCGAGGGGGAGGGGGCCAACGTCCTGACTTTC. Translation: CAIEGEGANVLTF.

The table lists this clone with a few counts. This chain connects TRBV4-3 to TRBJ2-2; 9 bases line up with TRBD1. The length of the CDR3 is 16 residues. The germline V gene has CDR1 LGHNA and CDR2 YSLEER. V lost 4 bases and J lost 5; bases outside the gene matches: 8. The CDR3: CASSRGTGGGTGELFF. The CDR3 nucleotides are TGCGCCAGCAGCCGAGGAACAGGGGGCGGTACCGGGGAGCTGTTTTTT.

The rearrangement uses TRBV7-9 and TRBJ1-4; a possible D gene is TRBD1 (6 bases). The germline V gene has CDR1 SEHNR and CDR2 FQNEAQ (reference sequence). The CDR3 loop spans 14 amino acids. The ends were cut back, 1 base at V and 7 bases at J, with 10 bases in the middle. DNA for the CDR3: TGTGCCAGCAGCTTAGGGACAGTGGGTGAAAAACTGTTTTTT. Its translation: CASSLGTVGEKLFF.

This clone has only a few counts. The chain has TRBV27 and TRBJ1-5; D not certain. Trimming left V 6 bases short and J 0 bases short, with 12 bases between. CDR3 length: 15 amino acids. Germline V lookup: CDR1 MNHEY, CDR2 SMNVEV (reference sequence). CDR3: CASSQDTYSNQPQHF. For the CDR3, the DNA is TGTGCCAGCAGCCAAGACACTTATAGCAATCAGCCCCAGCATTTT.

The chain couples TRBV4-1 to TRBJ2-7; 8 nucleotides align to TRBD2. CDR1 and CDR2 (germline): MGHRA, YSYEKL. CDR3 length: 16 residues. V shed 4 bases and J 3 bases; nucleotides not matched to a gene: 11. Here the CDR3 DNA reads TGCGCCAGCAGCCCCGTTGCGGGGGGACTCCTCTACGAGCAGTACTTC. Protein product: CASSPVAGGLLYEQYF.

The table lists this clone with a count of one. The chain joins TRBV2 to TRBJ1-6; 10 bases align to TRBD1. Germline V gives CDR1 SNHLY, CDR2 FYNNEI. After removal of 5 bases from V and 2 bases from J, the junction contained 3 bases not matched to a gene. There are 16 residues in the CDR3. The CDR3 region is CASSRQGATYNSPLHF. The CDR3 region has the DNA TGTGCCAGCAGTAGACAGGGGGCTACCTATAATTCACCCCTCCACTTT.

The chain carries TRBV7-2 and TRBJ2-5, with TRBD2 as a possible D gene (6 bases). Germline CDR1 and CDR2: SGHTA and FQGNSA. The V gene lost 1 base and the J gene lost 5 bases, with 14 bases spanning the gap. The CDR3 is made up of 15 amino acids. CDR3 in DNA: TGTGCCAGCAGCTTAGTTCCGGGAGTTGGGGAGACCCAGTACTTC. This sequence encodes CASSLVPGVGETQYF.

The chain combines TRBV12-5 with TRBJ2-3; D gene unclear. The CDR3 totals 12 residues. Trimming left V 5 bases short and J 8 bases short, with 11 bases between. Germline V gene sequence: CDR1 LGHNT, CDR2 FRNRAP. CDR3 loop: CASGASPGTQYF. The CDR3 nucleotides are TGTGCTAGTGGTGCCTCGCCGGGTACGCAGTATTTT.

The rearrangement links TRBV27 to TRBJ1-6; TRBD1 aligns across 9 bases. This CDR3 has 14 residues. The V and J ends lost 10 bases and 10 bases, in that order; junction bases with no gene match: 11. Germline-derived CDR1 and CDR2 are MNHEY and SMNVEV (reference sequence). The CDR3, as DNA: TGTGCCACCCGGACAGGGGTGGGAGGATCACCCCTCCACTTT. The encoded protein is CATRTGVGGSPLHF.